The 21 T cell receptor beta chains below all came from one sample that was sequenced in a study of blood T cell repertoires in COVID-19. Generated by immunoSEQ multiplex PCR, the TCRdb table keeps only in-frame clones and is missing some. The sample lists over 100,000 clones; around 92% were seen once. The sample consisted of peripheral blood. The receptors originated from a man between 18 and 29 years old with acute or convalescent COVID-19.

The J gene is TRBJ2-3, the V gene TRBV5-1; possibly TRBD2 for D (6 bases). This CDR3 comprises 14 residues. The germline CDR1 and CDR2 sequences are SGHRS and YFSETQ. V shed 3 bases and J shed 0 bases, with 8 bases lying between them. CDR3 DNA: TGCGCCAGCAGCTATGGGGGGAGCACAGATACGCAGTATTTT. Translation: CASSYGGSTDTQYF.

CDR3 sequence (DNA): TGCGCCAGCAGCGTCTCAGGGCCCCAGTATGGCTACACCTTC. It codes for CASSVSGPQYGYTF. This chain joins TRBV5-1 and TRBJ1-2, with D maybe TRBD1 (5 bases). CDR1 is SGHRS, CDR2 YFSETQ, per germline. The V and J ends lost 4 bases and 5 bases respectively, with 15 bases between them. The CDR3 is 14 residues long.

This chain uses TRBV7-9 with TRBJ1-1; D uncertain. Trimming took off 1 base at V and 0 bases at J, with 6 bases between the two ends. CDR3 length: 14 residues. Germline V gene sequence: CDR1 SEHNR, CDR2 FQNEAQ (reference sequence). CDR3 protein: CASSLDRVNTEAFF. DNA for the CDR3: TGTGCCAGCAGCTTAGACAGAGTGAACACTGAAGCTTTCTTT.

Written as DNA, the CDR3 is TGCGCCAGCAGCTTGGATGTGCAGGGTAATGGCTACACCTTC. The encoded protein is CASSLDVQGNGYTF. This chain uses TRBV5-1 with TRBJ1-2, with a tentative D call TRBD1 (5 bases). This CDR3 comprises 14 residues. Between the trimmed V and J ends, which lost 0 bases and 6 bases, there was a span of 12 bases. Germline CDR1 is SGHRS and CDR2 is YFSETQ.

The DNA of the CDR3 is TGCGCCAGCAGCCTACCACCGGGGGGAGACGAAAAACTGTTTTTT. Translated, it gives CASSLPPGGDEKLFF. This rearrangement joins TRBV5-1 to TRBJ1-4, with TRBD1 as a possible D gene (5 bases). Deletions cut 4 bases from V and 8 bases from J, with 18 bases between. The CDR3 consists of 15 residues. The germline gives CDR1 SGHRS, CDR2 YFSETQ.

This clone was counted once. V gene TRBV19 combines with J gene TRBJ1-3; the D is unclear. The CDR3 totals 17 residues. Germline CDR1 reads LNHDA; CDR2 reads SQIVND (reference sequence). The V and J ends lost 3 bases and 0 bases respectively, with 15 bases between them. The chain's CDR3 is CASSMNSALFSGNTIYF. CDR3 coding DNA: TGTGCCAGTAGTATGAACAGTGCCTTATTCTCTGGAAACACCATATATTTT.

This clone was picked up one time. The chain joins TRBV24-1 to TRBJ2-3; no firm D call. V was shortened by 2 bases and J by 2 bases, with 7 bases between the two germline ends. Germline V gene sequence: CDR1 KGHDR, CDR2 SFDVKD. The CDR3 totals 14 residues. This CDR3 reads CATSDSLYTDTQYF. DNA of the CDR3: TGTGCCACCAGTGATTCTCTCTACACAGATACGCAGTATTTT.

CDR3 coding DNA: TGCGCCAGCAGCTTGGCAGTAGCTGGACAGGGCTATAATTCACCCCTCCACTTT. This gives the protein CASSLAVAGQGYNSPLHF. This chain joins TRBV5-1 and TRBJ1-6, with 8 bases aligning to TRBD1. The junction had 8 bases not matched to a gene; V was cut back by 0 bases and J by 3 bases. This CDR3 spans 18 amino acids. The germline V gene has CDR1 SGHRS and CDR2 YFSETQ.

The CDR3 bases are TGTGCCAGCAGTTTATCGTCGGGACAGGGGAATCAGCCCCAGCATTTT. Its translation: CASSLSSGQGNQPQHF. V gene TRBV27 combines with J gene TRBJ1-5; TRBD1 aligns across 10 bases. Germline CDR1 and CDR2: MNHEY and SMNVEV (reference sequence). The CDR3 totals 16 residues. J was trimmed by 4 bases and V by 0 bases; bases with no gene match: 3.

The sample holds one count of this clone. The chain joins TRBV28 to TRBJ2-1, with D perhaps TRBD2 (6 bases). This CDR3 region has 16 residues. With 7 bases removed from V and 7 bases from J, the gap between germline ends came to 23 bases. Germline loops: CDR1 MDHEN, CDR2 SYDVKM. The CDR3 sequence is CASTKIRRDGVNEQFF. CDR3 DNA: TGTGCCAGCACTAAAATTAGGAGGGACGGAGTAAATGAGCAGTTCTTC.

The chain has TRBV19 and TRBJ2-2, with TRBD1 matching over 11 bases. The CDR3 consists of 14 residues. Germline-derived CDR1 and CDR2 are LNHDA and SQIVND (reference sequence). Losses at the gene ends were 7 bases for V and 5 bases for J; bases not matched to a gene: 3. In DNA form, the CDR3 reads TGTGCCAGTAATAGGGACAGGGGGACCGGGGAGCTGTTTTTT. Translation: CASNRDRGTGELFF.

The chain combines TRBV11-2 with TRBJ2-1, with 8 bases identical to TRBD2. V shed 1 base and J 4 bases; nucleotides not matched to a gene: 15. Germline CDR1 SGHAT, CDR2 FQNNGV. CDR3 length equals 19 residues. In DNA, the CDR3 is TGTGCCAGCAGCTTAGTGGGTCTTGGACTAGCTCGATATTACAATGAGCAGTTCTTC. Protein: CASSLVGLGLARYYNEQFF.

This sequence joins TRBV5-4 and TRBJ1-5; D is ambiguous. Per germline, CDR1 SGHNT and CDR2 YYREEE (reference sequence). The ends were cut back, 1 base at V and 5 bases at J, with 4 bases in the middle. This CDR3 spans 12 amino acids. CDR3 residues: CASSLPDQPQHF. In nucleotides, the CDR3 is TGTGCCAGCAGCTTGCCTGATCAGCCCCAGCATTTT.

Of note for this clone: This CDR3 is also generated by other DNA sequences in the sample. The rearrangement joins TRBV6-5 to TRBJ2-1; 9 bases are a match to TRBD1. The trim removed 2 bases at V and 4 bases at J, leaving 3 bases unmatched. Per the germline V gene, CDR1 is MNHEY and CDR2 is SVGAGI. The CDR3 length is 15 residues. CDR3: CASSYTGGSYNEQFF. DNA of the CDR3: TGTGCCAGCAGTTACACAGGGGGCAGTTACAATGAGCAGTTCTTC.

The rearrangement uses TRBV18 and TRBJ1-1; D perhaps matches TRBD1 (5 bases). The germline gives CDR1 KGHSH, CDR2 LQKENI. Trimming took off 2 bases at V and 2 bases at J, with 9 bases between the two ends. This CDR3 comprises 14 residues. CDR3 residues: CASSPEQGNTEAFF. CDR3 coding DNA: TGTGCCAGCTCACCAGAGCAGGGTAACACTGAAGCTTTCTTT. The full variable domain, completed using reference TRBV18 and TRBJ1-1, is NAGVMQNPRHLVRRRGQEARLRCSPMKGHSHVYWYRQLPEEGLKFMVYLQKENIIDESGMPKERFSAEFPKEGPSILRIQQVVRGDSAAYFCASSPEQGNTEAFFGQGTRLTVV.

This clone was observed once. V usage is TRBV18 and J usage is TRBJ2-3, with TRBD1 as a possible D gene (6 bases). The CDR3 runs 14 residues. Germline CDR1 is KGHSH and CDR2 is LQKENI. V gave up 3 bases and J gave up 4 bases, with 11 bases separating them. This CDR3 reads CASSPTRGADTQYF. The CDR3 DNA reads TGTGCCAGCTCACCTACCAGGGGCGCAGATACGCAGTATTTT.

The V gene is TRBV5-1, the J gene TRBJ2-1; D is possibly TRBD2 (7 bases). V was pared by 0 bases and J by 5 bases, with 15 bases between. The CDR3 has 16 residues. Germline-derived CDR1 and CDR2 are SGHRS and YFSETQ. CDR3 in DNA: TGCGCCAGCAGCTTGGCCGGGGGGCCGCGTAACAATGAGCAGTTCTTC. Its protein is CASSLAGGPRNNEQFF. The full variable domain, with the rest looked up from reference TRBV5-1 and TRBJ2-1, is KAGVTQTPRYLIKTRGQQVTLSCSPISGHRSVSWYQQTPGQGLQFLFEYFSETQRNKGNFPGRFSGRQFSNSRSEMNVSTLELGDSALYLCASSLAGGPRNNEQFFGPGTRLTVL.

This chain connects TRBV27 to TRBJ2-3; 9 bases fit TRBD1. CDR1 and CDR2 from the germline V gene are MNHEY and SMNVEV (reference sequence). CDR3 length: 14 amino acids. V lost 5 bases and J lost 3; bases outside the gene matches: 3. CDR3 bases: TGTGCCAGCAGTCCCGGACAGGGGACAGATACGCAGTATTTT. The encoded protein is CASSPGQGTDTQYF.

The CDR3 DNA follows: TGTGCCAGCAGCCCACCAACAGGGGGCGCGGGGGAGACCCAGTACTTC. It specifies CASSPPTGGAGETQYF. The chain links TRBV11-2 to TRBJ2-5; 9 nucleotides agree with TRBD1. V was pared by 5 bases and J by 5 bases, with 12 bases of the junction left unmatched. The CDR3 has 16 amino acids. Germline V gene sequence: CDR1 SGHAT, CDR2 FQNNGV.

The V call is TRBV19, the J call TRBJ1-5; TRBD1 is a possible D gene (6 bases). This CDR3 spans 14 amino acids. V was cut by 6 bases and J by 0 bases, with 9 bases left in between. The germline gives CDR1 LNHDA, CDR2 SQIVND (reference sequence). In DNA, the CDR3 is TGTGCCAGTAGAGACAGGAATAGCAATCAGCCCCAGCATTTT. It codes for CASRDRNSNQPQHF. Supplemented by reference TRBV19 and TRBJ1-5, the full variable domain reads DGGITQSPKYLFRKEGQNVTLSCEQNLNHDAMYWYRQDPGQGLRLIYYSQIVNDFQKGDIAEGYSVSREKKESFPLTVTSAQKNPTAFYLCASRDRNSNQPQHFGDGTRLSIL.

The rearrangement uses TRBV3-1 (or the pseudogene TRBV3-2) and TRBJ2-6; TRBD1 aligns across 8 bases. CDR3 size: 17 residues. After removal of 4 bases from V and 0 bases from J, the junction contained 5 bases not matched to a gene. Germline V gene lookup returns CDR1 LGHDT and CDR2 YNNKEL (reference sequence). The DNA for the CDR3 is TGTGCCAGCAGCCTGGGACAGGCTTACTCTGGGGCCAACGTCCTGACTTTC. Protein product: CASSLGQAYSGANVLTF.